This T cell receptor (beta chain) appears in the sequencing data of a study of radiation and T cells in renal cell carcinoma. Study observations and caveats: Top tumor clonotypes rose in blood 2 weeks post-radiation, then contracted.

The CDR3 covers 13 residues. The germline gives CDR1 SQVTM, CDR2 ANQGSEA. With 6 bases clipped from V and 1 base from J, the junction kept 5 bases outside the gene matches. Time point indicated: baseline pretreatment blood. Documented treatment: 15 Gy SBRT to primary tumor, nephrectomy 4 weeks later. The tumor was a clear cell renal cell carcinoma. Regarding this clone: The antigen is undetermined.

TCRdb keeps only in-frame clones here, not all; method: immunoSEQ multiplex PCR. The table includes more than 140,000 clones, 75% to 90% detected once. The chain is built from TRBV29-1 and TRBJ2-7; 8 bases line up with TRBD1. Sequences were derived from blood, sampled from a patient whose treatment included radiotherapy and nephrectomy. The TCR was taken from a woman in her forties or fifties with renal cell carcinoma. CDR3 sequence: CSVTDRASYEQYF. The DNA of the CDR3 is TGCAGCGTGACGGACAGGGCTTCCTACGAGCAGTACTTC.